These 5 T cell receptor beta chains share one sample of origin, sequenced in a study of CD8+ T cells in alopecia areata. RNA, once extracted, was reverse transcribed into cDNA for use as the sequencing template. The protocol was immunoSEQ multiplex PCR, while the TCRdb copy is restricted to in-frame clones and leaves out a portion. Of roughly 140,000 clones detected, 45% to 55% appear once; the ten largest clones hold approximately 19%. The material sequenced was CD8+ T cells sorted from blood, taken at week 0. These receptors were obtained from a human donor with alopecia areata.

In its sample, this clone was seen a few times. The chain carries TRBV29-1 and TRBJ1-4; D remains ambiguous. Trimming left V 6 bases short and J 6 bases short, with 11 bases between. From germline, CDR1 is SQVTM and CDR2 ANQGSEA. The CDR3 is 12 amino acids. In DNA form, the CDR3 reads TGCAGCGTCGGATGGAGCGATGAAAAACTGTTTTTT. Residues: CSVGWSDEKLFF.

This chain connects TRBV7-9 to TRBJ1-2, with TRBD1 matching over 9 bases. After removal of 8 bases from V and 6 bases from J, the junction contained 13 bases not matched to a gene. Germline V CDR1 and CDR2: SEHNR, FQNEAQ (reference sequence). The CDR3 spans 15 residues. The CDR3 sequence is CASEAGQGRFDGYTF. For the CDR3, the DNA is TGTGCCAGCGAAGCGGGACAGGGTCGGTTCGATGGCTACACCTTC.

This clone was seen more than once but under ten times. This sequence joins TRBV7-2 and TRBJ2-1; no definite D call. Germline assignment: CDR1 SGHTA and CDR2 FQGNSA. The CDR3 length is 14 residues. V was pared by 6 bases and J by 4 bases, with 13 bases between. The CDR3 region has the DNA TGTGCCAGCAGGCTAGGGTCCGGATACAATGAGCAGTTCTTC. It yields the protein CASRLGSGYNEQFF.

The table lists this clone with a few counts. The chain couples TRBV5-6 to TRBJ1-2; no definite D call. The V gene lost 4 bases and the J gene lost 3 bases, with 7 bases spanning the gap. Germline V gene sequence: CDR1 SGHDT, CDR2 YYEEEE. There are 12 residues in the CDR3. The CDR3 DNA is TGTGCCAGCAGCGACGAGGACTATGGCTACACCTTC. Amino acids: CASSDEDYGYTF.

The V and J genes are TRBV6-5 and TRBJ1-2; 11 nucleotides agree with TRBD1. V trimming: 0 bases; J trimming: 7 bases; junction bases outside the gene matches: 7. In germline, CDR1 is MNHEY, CDR2 SVGAGI. The CDR3 totals 16 residues. The CDR3 loop reads CASSYSITGQGAGYTF. The DNA of the CDR3 is TGTGCCAGCAGTTACTCGATTACCGGACAGGGGGCTGGCTACACCTTC.